This paragraph reports one T cell receptor (beta chain). Its antigen remains unidentified. Profiling relied on immunoSEQ multiplex PCR, and the TCRdb table lists in-frame clones only, not all of them. Among 35,000 to 50,000 clones listed, around 81% were seen once. This sample is part of a study of vaccination effects on CD4 cells after COVID-19. Study observations and caveats: Vaccine-induced clones in healthy vaccinees cross-reacted with common cold coronaviruses in only 1 of 255 cases. In the study, convalescent patients were few, and early post-infection timepoints were absent.

ViraFEST used viral peptide pools to expand antigen-specific CD4+ T cells before sequencing. Culturing for around ten days preceded CD4+ T cell isolation. Vaccinated recipients, who were negative for nucleocapsid antibodies, had no history of SARS-CoV-2 infection. Each well held approximately 1.8 million PBMC cultured with around 9.7 ug/ml peptides and around 10 IU/ml IL-2. Researchers swapped half the medium for IL-2 medium on both days 3 and 7. Germline V gene sequence: CDR1 SGHTA, CDR2 FQGTGA. The CDR3 spans 13 residues. Trimming cost V 2 bases and J 2 bases, with 6 bases left between them. This chain links TRBV7-3 with TRBJ1-2; D might be TRBD1 (6 bases). This clonotype was sampled from a human donor who received a COVID-19 vaccine. The sequencing used CD4+ T cells from PBMCs cultured with SARS-CoV-2 spike peptides, collected before COVID-19 vaccination. The CDR3 nucleotides read TGTGCCAGCAGCTTAGGACAGAACTATGGCTACACCTTC. Its translation: CASSLGQNYGYTF.